The present entry profiles one T cell receptor (beta chain) with its context. Its specificity is unknown. The entry originates in a study of blood T cells in healthy people across ages. Study outcomes and limitations: The lack of PBMC sorting stopped any conclusive naive versus antigen-experienced comparison.

The people who gave samples were healthy Caucasians from Russia, aged roughly 6 to 95. Peripheral blood samples of roughly 10 milliliters were drawn from each donor. Isolation recovered at least 6 million PBMCs from every sample. V lost 4 bases, J lost 5 bases, and 7 bases stayed unmatched. Germline assignment: CDR1 KGHSH and CDR2 LQKENI. This CDR3 has 14 residues. A sample-barcoded 5' primer and a J-beta primer mix were used in a second PCR of about 7 to 12 cycles. TCRdb called the 5' RACE reads again in MiXCR, with one record for every CDR3 protein. The sample consists of more than 1,400,000 distinct CDR3 sequences, roughly 45% of them appearing once.

The chain is built from TRBV18 and TRBJ1-2; TRBD1 aligns across 7 bases. Sample: blood. The TCR was taken from a woman between 18 and 29 years old in good health. Here the CDR3 reads CASSLTGTEYGYTF. The DNA for the CDR3 is TGTGCCAGCTCACTTACCGGGACAGAATATGGCTACACCTTC.